This T cell receptor (beta chain) was retrieved from a study of shared clonotypes between healthy human individuals (dated by TCRdb to the early 2020s). Study-level background: A couple of women and a few men aged 18 to 49 years were included in the cohort. To increase sequencing depth and limit assay-specific biases, TCR repertoire library preparation and sequencing were carried out by different laboratories using diverse techniques. The study deeply sequenced blood TCR repertoires of five healthy adults to estimate repertoire size and the extent of clonotype sharing between individuals. For each donor, CD4 naive and CD4 memory were each run on three plates, CD8 naive on two plates, and CD8 memory on one plate. Leukapheresis yielded between about 0.9 and 8.9 billion PBMCs per donor.

Using the deep immunoSEQ assay, multiplex PCR amplified TCR CDR3 regions from genomic DNA. Extracted genomic DNA from each cell subset was spread evenly across all wells of several immunoSEQ 96-well plates, with each plate serving as a replicate. Each replicate PCR for sorted subsets received approximately 220 ng genomic DNA, equal to some 32,000 T cell genomes. The purified libraries were quantified using a Qubit 3.0 fluorometer, sized with a Bioanalyzer 2100, and then quantified again using the KAPA Library Quantification kit. A separate single-read 150-cycle Illumina NextSeq 550 flow cell was used to sequence each immunoSEQ 96-well plate. The authors' pipeline ran thus. Because the immunoSEQ output included only junctional sequences and no quality scores, the filtering could not be the same as the filtering used for full-length reads. Sequences were annotated with PyIR, a Python wrapper for IgBLAST v1.9, using IMGT germline references to assign V/J genes and CDR3. Reads with weak V/J assignments (E-value above 1e-6), missing CDR3, stop codons, out-of-frame junctions, or ambiguous translated residues were removed. V3J clonotypes were defined as sequences sharing an identical inferred V gene, J gene, and CDR3 amino acid sequence. The percentage overlap between two repertoires was calculated by dividing the number of shared unique clonotypes by the size of the smaller repertoire. Repertoire richness was assessed with RTK rarefaction, the Chao1 estimator, and Recon v2.1 estimates of unobserved clonotypes. OLGA was used to compute generation probabilities for all TCRbeta clonotypes that the gDNA method yielded from four donors. TCRdb carries this immuneACCESS record with in-frame sequences only. Its versions omit some clonotypes, under half of them owing to an unresolved V gene in the studies checked, with the rest unexplained. V, J and clone size reflect that table, while D and trimming were determined from the DNA. The sample profile shows more than 2,000,000 clones; approximately 93% of them were found once. Of the sample, approximately 0.4% falls within the top ten clones.

Overall results and qualifications from the work: Estimated clonotype richness was generally larger for naive than for memory subsets. Pairwise subsampling led to the expectation that sequencing depth would affect the degree of clonotype sharing among donors. Compared with non-shared clonotypes, the clonotypes found in all four sorted-subset donors had higher generation probabilities. Sharing across a few donors was observed for 5% to 6.5% of naive CD4, 3.5% of naive CD8, 2% to 2.5% of memory CD4, and around 0.42% of memory CD8 clonotypes. Because the study included only a small number of donors, the genetic and exposure-history diversity represented was limited. Incomplete sequencing was indicated by rarefaction of sorted-subset datasets, despite the large sequencing depth. Only blood was sampled, and tissue TCR repertoires likely differ from those in blood.

As for this clone: The antigen it recognizes is unknown. The sample holds no much larger clone one base away, and base qualities are not on file.

The donors were healthy, HIV-negative adults with no recently reported acute infections or vaccinations. Every donor was a Caucasian adult living in Nashville, Tennessee, USA. CD4+ T cells were enriched through magnetic negative selection, after which naive cells were positively selected on CD45RA and the remaining negative fraction served as the memory subset. Blood was obtained by leukapheresis, after which PBMCs were separated by Ficoll-Histopaque density gradient centrifugation and cryopreserved in liquid nitrogen vapor phase. Analytical flow cytometry was used to check the purity and quantity of each magnetically sorted T cell population. Genomic DNA was isolated from each sorted fraction and quantified by UV absorbance on a Nanodrop 2000c. The sequence was collected from a man in his late teens or twenties in good health. Some clones in this sample may be carry-over from other donors' samples. The sequenced material came from naive CD4+ T cells from PBMCs. The cell subset or site label, read with the paper, signifies: CD45RA+ positively selected.

The CDR3 amino acid sequence is: CASSFRSLATNEKLFF. The nucleotides are TGTGCCAGCAGTTTTCGGTCACTCGCAACTAATGAAAAACTGTTTTTT. In this chain, TRBV28 is recombined with TRBJ1-4; the D gene assignment is ambiguous. CDR1 and CDR2, looked up from the germline V gene, are MDHEN and SYDVKM. V is pared back by 3 bases and J by 0 bases, with 11 bases lying between the germline termini. Its CDR3 holds 16 amino acids, cysteine through phenylalanine. Only CDR3 DNA remains: 48 bases, in frame from the first base.